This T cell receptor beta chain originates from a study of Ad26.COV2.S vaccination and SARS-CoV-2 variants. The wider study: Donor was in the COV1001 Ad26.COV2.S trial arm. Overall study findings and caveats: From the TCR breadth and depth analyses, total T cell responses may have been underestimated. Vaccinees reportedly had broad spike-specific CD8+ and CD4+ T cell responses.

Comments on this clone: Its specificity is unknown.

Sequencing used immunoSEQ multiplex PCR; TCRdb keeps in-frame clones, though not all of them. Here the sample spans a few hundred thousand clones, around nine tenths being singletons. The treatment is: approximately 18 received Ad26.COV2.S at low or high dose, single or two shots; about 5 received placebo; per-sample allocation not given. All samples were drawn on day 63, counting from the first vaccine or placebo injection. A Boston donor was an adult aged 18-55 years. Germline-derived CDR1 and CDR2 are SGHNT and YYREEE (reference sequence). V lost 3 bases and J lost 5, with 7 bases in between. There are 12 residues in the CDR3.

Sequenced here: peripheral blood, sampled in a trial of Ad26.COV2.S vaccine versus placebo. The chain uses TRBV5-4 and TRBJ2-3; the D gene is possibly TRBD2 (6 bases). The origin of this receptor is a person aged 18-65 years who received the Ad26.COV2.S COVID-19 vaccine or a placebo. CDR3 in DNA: TGTGCCAGCAGCTCAGCGGGAGATACGCAGTATTTT. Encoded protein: CASSSAGDTQYF.